One sample yielded the 22 T cell receptor beta chains listed below, sequenced in a study of T cells in Graves' hyperthyroidism and ophthalmopathy. Template material for amplifying TCR beta CDR3 regions consisted of RNA transcripts. The study used the HTBI primer set for a first-round RT-PCR of the TCR CDR3. TCRdb redid the calling of the multiplex PCR reads with MiXCR, one entry per CDR3 protein. Of under 250,000 distinct CDR3 sequences listed, under 20% were seen once; the top ten hold around 52%. The specimen sequenced was blood. These receptors were collected from a man in his fifties or sixties with Graves' hyperthyroidism.

V usage is TRBV4-3 and J usage is TRBJ2-7; TRBD2 matches at 7 bases. Per germline, CDR1 LGHNA and CDR2 YSLEER. The CDR3 spans 15 residues. V lost 2 bases and J lost 7; bases outside the gene matches: 11. CDR3 amino acids: CASSQISAGPGEQYF. In DNA form, the CDR3 reads TGCGCCAGCAGCCAAATTTCAGCGGGACCCGGGGAGCAGTACTTC.

This clonotype was seen many times. The gene calls are TRBV11-2 and TRBJ2-7; 7 bases align to TRBD1. Germline CDR1 reads SGHAT; CDR2 reads FQNNGV. The junction had 8 bases not matched to a gene; V was cut back by 5 bases and J by 1 base. The CDR3 length is 15 residues. CDR3 nucleotides: TGTGCCAGCAGCCTAGGGCCGGGACAGTCCTACGAGCAGTACTTC. This translates into CASSLGPGQSYEQYF.

As to this clonotype: A much larger clone lies a single base off, so this may be a read error. Here the CDR3 reads CASSEAGSGRPYEQYF. DNA of the CDR3: TGTGCCAGCAGTGAGGCGGGTAGCGGGAGGCCATACGAGCAGTACTTC. The rearrangement joins TRBV6-1 to TRBJ2-7; 10 bases are a match to TRBD2. Trimming cost V 3 bases and J 4 bases; bases outside gene matches: 9. The germline V gene has CDR1 MNHNS and CDR2 SASEGT. The CDR3 sequence is 16 residues long.

Ten or more counts support this clonotype. The chain links TRBV7-2 to TRBJ2-7, with D possibly TRBD1 on 5 matching bases. Germline V gene sequence: CDR1 SGHTA, CDR2 FQGNSA. This CDR3 contains 15 residues. Trimming left V 6 bases short and J 6 bases short, with 21 bases between. CDR3 protein: CASSLLGSGRTEQYF. CDR3 sequence (DNA): TGTGCCAGCAGTTTGCTTGGTTCAGGGCGGACCGAGCAGTACTTC.

This chain links TRBV6-1 with TRBJ2-5; tentative D call: TRBD1 (5 bases). CDR1 is MNHNS, CDR2 SASEGT, per germline. The CDR3 contains 14 residues. Trimming cost V 6 bases and J 5 bases, with 16 bases left between them. The CDR3 sequence is CASRVRVSRETQYF. In DNA, the CDR3 is TGTGCCAGCAGAGTCAGGGTATCGAGGGAGACCCAGTACTTC.

At least ten counts were recorded for this clonotype. The chain combines TRBV2 with TRBJ2-6; D remains unclear. The CDR3 contains 14 residues. The V end lost 3 bases, the J end lost 4 bases, and 7 bases lay between the germline ends. From germline, CDR1 is SNHLY and CDR2 FYNNEI. The CDR3 loop is CASSDRTGANVLTF. For the CDR3, the DNA is TGTGCCAGCAGTGACCGTACGGGGGCCAACGTCCTGACTTTC.

The genes are TRBV6-2 or TRBV6-3 and TRBJ2-7; 9 positions agree with TRBD1. The CDR3 is 15 amino acids. V was clipped by 6 bases and J by 2 bases; unmatched bases: 8. The V gene's germline CDR1 is MNHEY and CDR2 SVGEGT. CDR3 amino acids: CASRNSGQGAYEQYF. CDR3 nucleotide sequence: TGTGCCAGCAGGAATTCGGGACAGGGCGCCTACGAGCAGTACTTC.

V usage is TRBV6-2 or TRBV6-3 and J usage is TRBJ1-2; a possible D gene is TRBD1 (5 bases). The germline V and J ends were trimmed by 7 bases and 4 bases, with 10 bases remaining between them. Per the germline V gene, CDR1 is MNHEY and CDR2 is SVGEGT. There are 12 residues in the CDR3. The chain's CDR3 is CASTTGTYGYTF. CDR3 sequence (DNA): TGTGCCAGCACCACCGGGACCTATGGCTACACCTTC.

This clonotype was seen ten or more times. The chain couples TRBV12-3 or TRBV12-4 to TRBJ2-5, with D unresolved. Trimming cost V 6 bases and J 5 bases, with 13 bases left between them. The CDR3 runs 13 residues. CDR3 coding DNA: TGTGCCAGCAGCCCCTCACCCCGGGAGACCCAGTACTTC. Its protein product is CASSPSPRETQYF.

This clonotype was seen many times. The J gene is TRBJ2-7, the V gene TRBV3-1, with D perhaps matching TRBD1 (6 bases). Germline lookup yields CDR1 LGHDT and CDR2 YNNKEL (reference sequence). The V end lost 0 bases, the J end lost 3 bases, and 27 bases lay between the germline ends. The CDR3 contains 20 residues. CDR3 coding DNA: TGTGCCAGCAGCCAAGAGATCGTCTTTTTGGGGGCCCGAGAGCGCTACGAGCAGTACTTC. It yields the protein CASSQEIVFLGARERYEQYF.

This clonotype was found a few times. The chain combines TRBV20-1 with TRBJ2-7; 8 nucleotides match TRBD2. The V gene's germline CDR1 is DFQATT and CDR2 SNEGSKA (reference sequence). The ends lost 4 bases at V and 6 bases at J; junction bases unmatched: 14. CDR3 length: 15 residues. The CDR3 DNA reads as TGCAGTGCTATCCCGCTAAGCGGGAGTCCCTCCGAGCAGTACTTC. It specifies CSAIPLSGSPSEQYF.

This clonotype was counted only a few times. V gene TRBV6-5 combines with J gene TRBJ1-5, with D possibly TRBD1 on 6 matching bases. The CDR3 loop spans 18 amino acids. Trimming took 0 bases from V and 0 from J, leaving 15 bases between them. Looked up from germline, CDR1 is MNHEY and CDR2 is SVGAGI. The chain's CDR3 is CASSYSFSQGNSNQPQHF. For the CDR3, the DNA is TGTGCCAGCAGTTACTCGTTCTCACAGGGAAATAGCAATCAGCCCCAGCATTTT.

This clonotype was seen only a few times. The chain links TRBV6-5 to TRBJ2-7; a weak D match, TRBD2 (5 bases). CDR3 length: 16 amino acids. V was shortened by 0 bases and J by 0 bases, with 12 bases between the two germline ends. The V gene's germline CDR1 is MNHEY and CDR2 SVGAGI. The CDR3 region is CASSYSGAVPSYEQYF. Written as DNA, the CDR3 is TGTGCCAGCAGTTACTCGGGAGCGGTTCCCTCCTACGAGCAGTACTTC.

CDR3 bases: TGCGCCAGCAGCTTCACCGTAAGCTCTGGGGCCAACGTCCTGACTTTC. Translating it yields CASSFTVSSGANVLTF. The rearrangement joins TRBV5-1 to TRBJ2-6, with D unclear. The V gene's germline CDR1 is SGHRS and CDR2 YFSETQ. The V end was cut by 2 bases, the J end by 0 bases, with 9 bases between. This CDR3 contains 16 residues.

The chain joins TRBV5-1 to TRBJ2-5; D ambiguous. CDR1 and CDR2 from the germline V gene are SGHRS and YFSETQ. Between the trimmed V and J ends, which lost 0 bases and 4 bases, there was a span of 10 bases. There are 14 residues in the CDR3. In DNA, the CDR3 is TGCGCCAGCAGCTTGGTTGCAGCAACAGAGACCCAGTACTTC. Amino acid sequence: CASSLVAATETQYF. Complete variable domain (other parts from reference TRBV5-1 and TRBJ2-5): KAGVTQTPRYLIKTRGQQVTLSCSPISGHRSVSWYQQTPGQGLQFLFEYFSETQRNKGNFPGRFSGRQFSNSRSEMNVSTLELGDSALYLCASSLVAATETQYFGPGTRLLVL.

This clonotype was observed many times. The chain has TRBV5-1 and TRBJ2-5; D unresolved. CDR1 and CDR2 (germline): SGHRS, YFSETQ. The V end lost 4 bases, the J end lost 0 bases, and 10 bases lay between the germline ends. This CDR3 has 14 residues. CDR3 nucleotides: TGCGCCAGCAGCCCCGAGAAGCACCAAGAGACCCAGTACTTC. This gives the protein CASSPEKHQETQYF.

CDR3 residues: CSGADRAGTEAFF. The DNA for the CDR3 is TGCAGTGGGGCGGACAGGGCGGGCACTGAAGCTTTCTTT. The rearrangement uses TRBV20-1 and TRBJ1-1; 8 positions agree with TRBD1. The CDR3 is made up of 13 amino acids. The V gene end was trimmed by 7 bases and the J gene end by 4 bases; junction bases not matched to a gene: 8. Germline CDR1 is DFQATT and CDR2 is SNEGSKA (reference sequence).

This clonotype was counted at least ten times. V is TRBV2 and J is TRBJ2-2; tentative D call: TRBD2 (6 bases). CDR3 length: 15 residues. V was pared by 6 bases and J by 0 bases, with 11 bases between. CDR1 is SNHLY, CDR2 FYNNEI, per germline. CDR3 nucleotides: TGTGCCAGCAGAGGGGACTCCACGAACACCGGGGAGCTGTTTTTT. The encoded protein is CASRGDSTNTGELFF.

This clonotype has more than one count but fewer than ten. The chain carries TRBV11-2 and TRBJ2-1; 7 bases are a match to TRBD1. The CDR3 is 14 amino acids. The V gene end was trimmed by 5 bases and the J gene end by 4 bases; junction bases not matched to a gene: 5. Germline CDR1 is SGHAT and CDR2 is FQNNGV. The CDR3 region is CASSPGGKYNEQFF. The DNA of the CDR3 is TGTGCCAGCAGCCCAGGGGGAAAATACAATGAGCAGTTCTTC.

This clonotype came up a few times. This chain joins TRBV5-4 and TRBJ2-3; the match to TRBD1 covers 7 bases. The CDR3 extends over 15 amino acids. Germline CDR1 and CDR2: SGHNT and YYREEE (reference sequence). J lost 2 bases, V lost 2 bases, and 5 bases had no gene match. The CDR3 DNA reads TGTGCCAGCAGCTTCCTGGGACAGTTCACAGATACGCAGTATTTT. This codes for CASSFLGQFTDTQYF.

This clonotype was detected many times. One end of the junction fails to match germline, which may point to a read error. V gene TRBV11-1 combines with J gene TRBJ2-1; TRBD1 matches 7 bases. Germline CDR1 is SGHAT and CDR2 is FQDESV (reference sequence). CDR3 length equals 18 residues. The CDR3 DNA follows: TGTGCCAGCAGCTTAGCGCCGAGACAGGGATCCTCCTACAATGAGCAGTCCTTC. Translating it yields CASSLAPRQGSSYNEQSF.

This clonotype has at least ten counts. The V call is TRBV15, the J call TRBJ2-3, with 10 bases that match TRBD2. The trim removed 7 bases at V and 4 bases at J, leaving 11 bases unmatched. Germline loops: CDR1 LNHNV, CDR2 YYDKDF (reference sequence). CDR3 length: 16 residues. CDR3 bases: TGTGCCACCAAAGACAGGGCTAGCGGGAGTCCAGATACGCAGTATTTT. Protein sequence: CATKDRASGSPDTQYF.